This T cell receptor (beta chain) appears in the sequencing data of a study of blood T cell repertoires in COVID-19. At the level of the study: From the United States, Italy and Spain came samples of acute and convalescent COVID-19.

Seattle patients were enrolled while actively infected and followed longitudinally. V was pared by 0 bases and J by 2 bases, with 10 bases between. This CDR3 is built from 14 residues. Per germline, CDR1 GTSNPN and CDR2 SVGIG (reference sequence). Produced via immunoSEQ multiplex PCR; TCRdb's table is partial and in-frame only. This sample has 210,000 or so clones, with 65% to 90% found just once. The source is a man aged 45-60 years with COVID-19, enrolled during active disease. The sequencing input was peripheral blood. The chain employs TRBV30 and TRBJ1-1; no firm D call. As DNA, the CDR3 is TGTGCCTGGAGTGTTGCTAGGCTCAACACTGAAGCTTTCTTT. It codes for CAWSVARLNTEAFF.